This T cell receptor (beta chain) was captured in a study of blood T cell repertoires in COVID-19 (dated by TCRdb to about 2020). Describing the broader study: The collaborator samples originated in the United States, Italy and Spain and spanned the acute and convalescent phases of COVID-19. The repertoires were released in a freely available public database intended as a resource for research on the immune response to SARS-CoV-2. The material from the prospective study consisted of cDNA or gDNA derived from T cells, B-cell-depleted T cells, or PBMCs. A de-identified subject ID, COVID-19 status, age in years and sex were almost always included in the sample metadata. The dataset comprised deeply sampled blood TCRbeta repertoires from subjects exposed to, actively infected with, or recovered from COVID-19. Samples were obtained from the ongoing ImmuneRACE study (first 160 participants) and from over a thousand subjects provided by 6 global collaborators. Where available, HLA class I and class II types were taken from metadata supplied by the sample provider and were not determined by assay-based typing.

The junction shows trimming of 0 bases on V and 11 bases on J, plus 14 bases between the germline ends. From its cysteine to its phenylalanine, the CDR3 spans 13 amino acids. Just the 39-base CDR3 DNA is kept, in frame starting at base 1. Via the germline V gene, CDR1 is SGHDN and CDR2 FVKESK. Remarks on this clone: Its binding antigen is unknown. No base quality values were provided; no much bigger clone lies one nucleotide off.

Collaborating institutions collected whole blood in K2EDTA tubes following their own protocols. For TCRbeta analysis, collaborator samples were shipped as frozen whole blood, as isolated PBMCs, or as DNA extracted from either sample type. Beyond this particular receptor, the publication reports: The amount of clinical and demographic metadata varied by source and participant and was provided uncurated.

TCRbeta CDR3 regions were amplified from genomic DNA by means of the immunoSEQ Assay, a bias-controlled multiplex PCR. In the authors' own workflow: Nucleated cell counts per sample were estimated from amplification of reference gene primers within the assay. To quantify the absolute abundance of each unique TCRbeta CDR3 rearrangement, sequence reads were collapsed and filtered. Productive Simpson clonality was computed per sample as the square root of Simpson's diversity index over productive rearrangements. TCRdb took this table from immuneACCESS and kept in-frame rearrangements with V and J called. Such tables lack part of the clones; where checked against another copy, unresolved V genes explain under half of the gap, and the rest is unexplained. V and J calls and clone size are copied from that table; D and trimming were computed from the DNA. Across this sample there are 9,500 to 15,000 clones, with around 85% seen only once. Clones ranked in the top ten supply approximately 6% of the sample.

Sequencing was performed on peripheral blood. The rearranged segments are TRBV14 and TRBJ2-7, with TRBD2 perhaps the D gene, on 7 matching bases. This sequence originates from a human donor in a cohort sampled during active COVID-19. In nucleotides, the sequence is TGTGCCAGCAGCCAAGATTCGGGGGGCAACAAGTACTTC. It specifies CASSQDSGGNKYF.